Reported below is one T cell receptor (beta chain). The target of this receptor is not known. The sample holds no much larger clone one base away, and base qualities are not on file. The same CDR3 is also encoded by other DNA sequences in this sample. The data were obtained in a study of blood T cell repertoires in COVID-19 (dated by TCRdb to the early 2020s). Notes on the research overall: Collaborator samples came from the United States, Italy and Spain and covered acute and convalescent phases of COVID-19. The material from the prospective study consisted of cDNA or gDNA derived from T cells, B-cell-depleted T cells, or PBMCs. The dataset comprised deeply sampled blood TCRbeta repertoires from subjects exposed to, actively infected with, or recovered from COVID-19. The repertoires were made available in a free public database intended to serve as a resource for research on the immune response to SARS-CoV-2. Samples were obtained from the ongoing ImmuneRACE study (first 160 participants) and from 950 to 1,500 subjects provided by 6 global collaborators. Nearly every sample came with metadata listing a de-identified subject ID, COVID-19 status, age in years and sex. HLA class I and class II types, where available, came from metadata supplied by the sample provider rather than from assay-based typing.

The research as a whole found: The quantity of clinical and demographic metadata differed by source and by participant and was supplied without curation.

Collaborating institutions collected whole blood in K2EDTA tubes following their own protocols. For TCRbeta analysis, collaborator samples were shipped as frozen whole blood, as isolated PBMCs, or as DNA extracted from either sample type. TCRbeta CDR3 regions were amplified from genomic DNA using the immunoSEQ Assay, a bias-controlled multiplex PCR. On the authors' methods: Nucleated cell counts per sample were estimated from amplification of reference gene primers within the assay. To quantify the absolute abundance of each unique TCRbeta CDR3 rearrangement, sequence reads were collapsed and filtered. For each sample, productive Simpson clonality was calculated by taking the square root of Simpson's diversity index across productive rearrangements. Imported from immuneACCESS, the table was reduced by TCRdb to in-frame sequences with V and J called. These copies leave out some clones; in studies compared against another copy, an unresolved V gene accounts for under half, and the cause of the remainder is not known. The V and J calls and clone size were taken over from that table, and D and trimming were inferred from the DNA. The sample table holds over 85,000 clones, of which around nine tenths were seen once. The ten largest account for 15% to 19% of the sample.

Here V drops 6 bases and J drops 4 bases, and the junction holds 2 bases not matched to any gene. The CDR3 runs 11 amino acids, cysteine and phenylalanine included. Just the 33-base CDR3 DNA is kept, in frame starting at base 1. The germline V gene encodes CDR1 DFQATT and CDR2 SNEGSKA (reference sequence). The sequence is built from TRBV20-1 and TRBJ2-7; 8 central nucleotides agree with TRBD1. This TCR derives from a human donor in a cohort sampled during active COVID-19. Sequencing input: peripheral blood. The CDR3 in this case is CSAGQGYEQYF. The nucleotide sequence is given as TGCAGTGCCGGACAGGGATACGAGCAGTACTTC.